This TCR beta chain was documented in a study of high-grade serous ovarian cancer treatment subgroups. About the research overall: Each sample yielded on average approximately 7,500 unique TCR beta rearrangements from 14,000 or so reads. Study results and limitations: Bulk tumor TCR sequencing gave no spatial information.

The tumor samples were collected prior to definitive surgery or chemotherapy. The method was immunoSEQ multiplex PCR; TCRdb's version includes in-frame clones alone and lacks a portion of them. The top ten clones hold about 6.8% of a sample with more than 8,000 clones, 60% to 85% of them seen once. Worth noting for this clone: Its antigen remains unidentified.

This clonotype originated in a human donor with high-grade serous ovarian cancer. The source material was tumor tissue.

The CDR3 sequence: CASSQAPRDRKKAFF. In DNA, the CDR3 is TGTGCCAGCAGCCAAGCCCCACGGGACAGAAAGAAGGCTTTCTTT. This chain uses TRBV6-5 with TRBJ1-1; 7 positions agree with TRBD1. Looked up from germline, CDR1 is MNHEY and CDR2 is SVGAGI. The CDR3 sequence is 15 residues long. The V gene end was trimmed by 6 bases and the J gene end by 11 bases; junction bases not matched to a gene: 18.